The 13 T cell receptor beta chains listed next were all sequenced from one sample in a study of blood T cell repertoires in COVID-19. Repertoires were generated with immunoSEQ multiplex PCR, while TCRdb's copy carries only in-frame clones and drops some. This table has roughly 50,000 clones, under 90% appearing once. The sample consisted of peripheral blood. Receptor source: a woman aged 60-70 years with acute or convalescent COVID-19.

This clone was detected once. The gene calls are TRBV7-2 and TRBJ2-1; 15 bases line up with TRBD2. The germline CDR1 and CDR2 sequences are SGHTA and FQGNSA. This CDR3 contains 15 residues. Germline trimming cut 5 bases from V and 8 bases from J; bases unmatched to any gene: 4. CDR3 sequence reads: CASSPGTSGRHEQFF. In nucleotides, the CDR3 is TGTGCCAGCAGCCCAGGGACTAGCGGGAGGCATGAGCAGTTCTTC.

This clone showed up just once. The chain combines TRBV4-3 with TRBJ1-6; 7 nucleotides match TRBD1. The CDR3 runs 15 residues. Germline CDR1 LGHNA, CDR2 YSLEER. V lost 1 base, J lost 10 bases, and 7 bases stayed unmatched. In DNA, the CDR3 is TGCGCCAGCAGCCAAGTAGAAGGGGGCGCCTCACCCCTCCACTTT. It yields the protein CASSQVEGGASPLHF.

The J gene is TRBJ2-7, the V gene TRBV19; 7 bases match TRBD2. V gave up 1 base and J gave up 5 bases; unmatched junction bases: 8. CDR1 LNHDA and CDR2 SQIVND come from the germline V gene (reference sequence). This CDR3 spans 15 amino acids. For the CDR3, the DNA is TGTGCCAGTAGTATAGTATCCGGGGGGAAGCACGAGCAGTACTTC. Protein product: CASSIVSGGKHEQYF.

This clone was seen a single time. This chain uses TRBV19 with TRBJ1-1; possibly TRBD1 for D (6 bases). The CDR3 has 13 amino acids. V was shortened by 3 bases and J by 8 bases, with 13 bases between the two germline ends. Germline CDR1 is LNHDA and CDR2 is SQIVND (reference sequence). The CDR3 loop is CASSIPPGHEAFF. The CDR3 nucleotides read TGTGCCAGTAGTATCCCTCCGGGACACGAAGCTTTCTTT.

J is TRBJ1-2 and V is TRBV7-2; a possible D gene is TRBD1 (6 bases). CDR3 length: 16 amino acids. From germline, CDR1 is SGHTA and CDR2 FQGNSA. V was pared by 5 bases and J by 8 bases, with 24 bases between. The CDR3 DNA sequence: TGTGCCAGCAGCGCCAGGCCCTCGGACAGTCTGTACGGCTACACCTTC. Translation: CASSARPSDSLYGYTF. Using reference TRBV7-2 and TRBJ1-2 for the parts outside the CDR3, the full variable domain is GAGVSQSPSNKVTEKGKDVELRCDPISGHTALYWYRQSLGQGLEFLIYFQGNSAPDKSGLPSDRFSAERTGGSVSTLTIQRTQQEDSAVYLCASSARPSDSLYGYTFGSGTRLTVV.

The chain couples TRBV10-3 to TRBJ1-4; D remains unclear. Germline CDR1 ENHRY, CDR2 SYGVKD. The CDR3 extends over 14 amino acids. Trimming left V 2 bases short and J 0 bases short, with 4 bases between. In DNA, the CDR3 is TGTGCCATCAGTGAGCGAGCAACTAATGAAAAACTGTTTTTT. Translated: CAISERATNEKLFF.

The gene calls are TRBV20-1 and TRBJ1-2, with 12 bases lining up with TRBD1. The V and J ends lost 3 bases and 8 bases, in that order; junction bases with no gene match: 10. Germline V gives CDR1 DFQATT, CDR2 SNEGSKA (reference sequence). The CDR3 is 15 amino acids. The chain's CDR3 is CSASDRDRGREGYTF. The CDR3 DNA sequence: TGCAGTGCTAGTGACAGGGACAGGGGGCGCGAAGGCTACACCTTC.

The chain uses TRBV5-1 and TRBJ1-3; possible D gene TRBD1, 5 bases. Trimming took 6 bases from V and 0 from J, leaving 16 bases between them. The CDR3 spans 16 residues. Germline CDR1 and CDR2: SGHRS and YFSETQ. The CDR3, as DNA: TGCGCCAGCACCGCGGGGGGTACGCACTCTGGAAACACCATATATTTT. Translated: CASTAGGTHSGNTIYF.

The V call is TRBV7-8, the J call TRBJ1-5; D might be TRBD1 (6 bases). CDR1 SGHVS and CDR2 FQNEAQ come from the germline V gene. CDR3 length: 15 amino acids. V was clipped by 3 bases and J by 2 bases, with 11 bases between them. Written as DNA, the CDR3 is TGTGCCAGCAGCTTCCCCGGACAGCGCAATCAGCCCCAGCATTTT. Protein product: CASSFPGQRNQPQHF.

The V call is TRBV12-3 or TRBV12-4, the J call TRBJ1-5; D unresolved. The CDR3 contains 13 residues. Trimming took 4 bases from V and 2 from J, leaving 6 bases between them. CDR3: CASSYEGNQPQHF. The CDR3 coding sequence is TGTGCCAGCAGTTATGAGGGCAATCAGCCCCAGCATTTT.

The chain is built from TRBV7-2 and TRBJ2-7; 10 bases map to TRBD2. Germline V gene data show CDR1 as SGHTA and CDR2 as FQGNSA. The CDR3 spans 16 residues. After removal of 1 base from V and 4 bases from J, the junction contained 7 bases not matched to a gene. DNA of the CDR3: TGTGCCAGCAGCTTAGGCGCTAGCGGGAGTGGTTACGAGCAGTACTTC. It translates to CASSLGASGSGYEQYF.

The chain uses TRBV11-2 and TRBJ1-1, with 8 positions matching TRBD1. There are 15 residues in the CDR3. The germline CDR1 and CDR2 sequences are SGHAT and FQNNGV. The V gene end was trimmed by 5 bases and the J gene end by 5 bases; junction bases not matched to a gene: 10. The CDR3 sequence: CASSTRTGSGTEAFF. The CDR3 DNA reads as TGTGCCAGCAGCACCCGGACAGGGTCGGGGACTGAAGCTTTCTTT.

The rearrangement joins TRBV6-5 to TRBJ1-5, with 9 bases aligning to TRBD1. Unmatched junction bases numbered 3, after V lost 8 bases and J lost 1 base. The CDR3 totals 14 residues. CDR1 is MNHEY and CDR2 is SVGAGI in the germline V gene. CDR3 in DNA: TGTGCCAGCGGGACAGGGTTAAGCAATCAGCCCCAGCATTTT. Amino acids: CASGTGLSNQPQHF.